The 26 T cell receptor beta chains listed next were all sequenced from one sample in a study of PD-L1 blockade in urothelial cancer (dated by TCRdb to between 2016 and 2019). Preparation of the library involved the immunoSEQ multiplex PCR assay. TCRdb took this table from immuneACCESS and kept in-frame rearrangements with V and J called. Such tables lack part of the clones; where checked against another copy, unresolved V genes explain under half of the gap, and the rest is unexplained. This sample has roughly 100,000 clones in its table, and around four fifths of those were observed once. The ten largest clones add up to around 7.7% of the sample. The sample's time point label, in plain terms: peripheral blood 6 weeks after treatment start. This sample comprised PBMCs, obtained around atezolizumab (anti-PD-L1) treatment. Receptors were obtained from a man aged 65 to 85 with urothelial cancer.

This chain uses TRBV5-1 with TRBJ2-1, with 9 bases aligning to TRBD2. Germline V gene lookup returns CDR1 SGHRS and CDR2 YFSETQ. The CDR3 consists of 14 residues. Unmatched junction bases numbered 12, after V lost 8 bases and J lost 9 bases. The CDR3 nucleotides read TGCGCCAGTACCTCGGGACTAGCAGGAGGTGAGCAGTTCTTC. It yields the protein CASTSGLAGGEQFF.

The V and J genes are TRBV28 and TRBJ2-1; 9 nucleotides match TRBD2. The V gene end was trimmed by 6 bases and the J gene end by 4 bases; junction bases not matched to a gene: 7. This CDR3 contains 15 residues. Germline V CDR1 and CDR2: MDHEN, SYDVKM. The CDR3 protein is CASSPSGRIYNEQFF. DNA for the CDR3: TGTGCCAGCAGCCCGAGCGGGAGGATTTACAATGAGCAGTTCTTC.

The chain has TRBV11-3 and TRBJ2-3; TRBD1 matches at 9 bases. The CDR3 extends over 16 amino acids. Per the germline V gene, CDR1 is SGHNT and CDR2 is YENEEA. J lost 2 bases, V lost 5 bases, and 8 bases had no gene match. CDR3 in DNA: TGTGCCAGCAGCCGCCGGGACAGGGTTGACACAGATACGCAGTATTTT. This gives the protein CASSRRDRVDTDTQYF.

The gene calls are TRBV19 and TRBJ1-6; D uncertain. CDR3 length: 15 residues. Trimming took 5 bases from V and 6 from J, leaving 14 bases between them. CDR1 is LNHDA, CDR2 SQIVND, per germline (reference sequence). CDR3 in amino acids: CASSPLAEGNSPLHF. The CDR3 bases are TGTGCCAGTAGTCCCCTTGCCGAGGGTAATTCACCCCTCCACTTT.

In DNA form, the CDR3 reads TGTGCCAGCAGCACTAGCGGGGGGGGAGAGACCCAGTACTTC. Amino acids: CASSTSGGGETQYF. The genes are TRBV21-1 and TRBJ2-5; the table assigns TRBD2, which was not confirmed against the DNA. TRBV21-1 is deemed a pseudogene. This CDR3 contains 14 residues.

The J gene is TRBJ2-7, the V gene TRBV5-6; D possibly corresponds to TRBD1 (5 bases). The CDR3 is 13 amino acids. V was clipped by 3 bases and J by 3 bases, with 10 bases between them. Germline CDR1 is SGHDT and CDR2 is YYEEEE. The CDR3 region has the DNA TGTGCCAGCAGCTCCAAGGGGCTCTACGAGCAGTACTTC. Translation: CASSSKGLYEQYF.

J is TRBJ2-7 and V is TRBV6-6, with a possible D match to TRBD1 (6 bases). CDR3 length: 12 amino acids. In germline, CDR1 is MNHNY, CDR2 SVGAGI (reference sequence). CDR3 protein: CAAGASSYEQYF. The CDR3 nucleotides are TGTGCGGCAGGGGCGAGCTCCTACGAGCAGTACTTC.

The CDR3 nucleotides read TGTGCCATCAGCACAGGGGGCTCTGGAAACACCATATATTTT. Translation gives CAISTGGSGNTIYF. The chain combines TRBV10-3 with TRBJ1-3; TRBD1 aligns across 8 bases. This CDR3 contains 14 residues. Looked up from germline, CDR1 is ENHRY and CDR2 is SYGVKD. The ends lost 6 bases at V and 0 bases at J; junction bases unmatched: 1.

The gene calls are TRBV2 and TRBJ2-1; possible D gene TRBD1, 5 bases. Germline loops: CDR1 SNHLY, CDR2 FYNNEI. The CDR3 loop spans 11 amino acids. The V end lost 1 base, the J end lost 13 bases, and 8 bases lay between the germline ends. The CDR3, as DNA: TGTGCCAGCAGTGAAGTAAGGGGTCAGTTCTTC. Translating gives CASSEVRGQFF.

This rearrangement joins TRBV19 to TRBJ1-5, with a weak D call TRBD1 (5 bases). In germline, CDR1 is LNHDA, CDR2 SQIVND (reference sequence). With 9 bases removed from V and 0 bases from J, the gap between germline ends came to 15 bases. The CDR3 totals 15 residues. The CDR3: CARASGGGSNQPQHF. The DNA of the CDR3 is TGTGCCAGAGCTTCGGGGGGGGGTAGCAATCAGCCCCAGCATTTT.

The J gene is TRBJ2-7, the V gene TRBV6-1, with 10 nucleotides matching TRBD2. This CDR3 spans 14 amino acids. The V and J ends lost 8 bases and 6 bases, in that order; junction bases with no gene match: 10. CDR1 MNHNS and CDR2 SASEGT come from the germline V gene. This CDR3 reads CASERTSGRSEQYF. The CDR3 DNA reads as TGTGCCAGCGAGAGGACTAGCGGAAGATCCGAGCAGTACTTC.

The chain has TRBV13 and TRBJ2-7; no reliable D call. Trimming shortened V by 1 base and J by 5 bases, and 9 bases separated the two germline ends. Germline lookup yields CDR1 PRHDT and CDR2 FYEKMQ (reference sequence). The CDR3 loop spans 13 amino acids. The CDR3 nucleotides are TGTGCCAGCAGCTTAGTCGGTGCGGACGAGCAGTACTTC. Residues: CASSLVGADEQYF.

The chain couples TRBV9 to TRBJ2-1, with 7 positions matching TRBD2. CDR3 length equals 14 residues. V lost 6 bases to trimming and J lost 4 bases; unmatched junction nucleotides: 7. The germline V gene encodes CDR1 SGDLS and CDR2 YYNGEE. The CDR3, as DNA: TGTGCCAGCAACGGCGGGAGTGGGTACAATGAGCAGTTCTTC. Amino acids: CASNGGSGYNEQFF. The complete variable domain, with remaining parts taken from reference TRBV9 and TRBJ2-1, reads DSGVTQTPKHLITATGQRVTLRCSPRSGDLSVYWYQQSLDQGLQFLIQYYNGEERAKGNILERFSAQQFPDLHSELNLSSLELGDSALYFCASNGGSGYNEQFFGPGTRLTVL.

V usage is TRBV7-3 and J usage is TRBJ2-1; perhaps TRBD2 as D (5 bases). The germline V and J ends were trimmed by 2 bases and 8 bases, with 13 bases remaining between them. CDR1 is SGHTA, CDR2 FQGTGA, per germline. The CDR3 runs to 14 residues. The CDR3 coding sequence is TGTGCCAGCAGCTTAGCACTAGGTGTCTATGAGCAGTTCTTC. Translated, it gives CASSLALGVYEQFF.

The V gene is TRBV28, the J gene TRBJ1-1; D perhaps matches TRBD1 (5 bases). Germline CDR1 MDHEN, CDR2 SYDVKM. This CDR3 is built from 14 residues. Trimming stripped 4 bases from V and 4 bases from J, with 13 bases between. Here the CDR3 DNA reads TGTGCCAGCAGTTCACCAGGAGGGGCCACTGAAGCTTTCTTT. Translation: CASSSPGGATEAFF.

The rearrangement uses TRBV10-3 and TRBJ2-3, with TRBD2 as a possible D gene (6 bases). Germline CDR1 and CDR2: ENHRY and SYGVKD. V was clipped by 6 bases and J by 1 base, with 17 bases between them. CDR3 length: 16 residues. The DNA of the CDR3 is TGTGCCATCAGCCCCTCCGGCGGGACGGGCACAGATACGCAGTATTTT. Residues: CAISPSGGTGTDTQYF.

V and J are TRBV5-4 and TRBJ2-3; 9 bases agree with TRBD1. CDR3 length: 17 amino acids. Per germline, CDR1 SGHNT and CDR2 YYREEE (reference sequence). Losses at the gene ends were 1 base for V and 2 bases for J; bases not matched to a gene: 8. CDR3 sequence (DNA): TGTGCCAGCAGCTTGCCGGGGAGGGACAGGGTCACAGATACGCAGTATTTT. Translating it yields CASSLPGRDRVTDTQYF.

The chain carries TRBV28 and TRBJ2-1; 7 bases align to TRBD2. The CDR3 covers 14 residues. Germline CDR1 MDHEN, CDR2 SYDVKM. J was trimmed by 2 bases and V by 7 bases; bases with no gene match: 5. The CDR3 DNA reads TGTGCCAGCATCGGCGGGAGAACCTACAATGAGCAGTTCTTC. This sequence encodes CASIGGRTYNEQFF. Combining the CDR3 with reference TRBV28 and TRBJ2-1 gives the whole variable domain DVKVTQSSRYLVKRTGEKVFLECVQDMDHENMFWYRQDPGLGLRLIYFSYDVKMKEKGDIPEGYSVSREKKERFSLILESASTNQTSMYLCASIGGRTYNEQFFGPGTRLTVL.

The chain recombines TRBV11-3 with TRBJ2-2; D possibly corresponds to TRBD1 (9 bases). Germline V gene data show CDR1 as SGHNT and CDR2 as YENEEA. This CDR3 comprises 19 residues. V was shortened by 6 bases and J by 2 bases, with 25 bases between the two germline ends. The DNA for the CDR3 is TGTGCCAGCAGTCCGAACAGGGGGCGCACTAGCGGCAACACCGGGGAGCTGTTTTTT. The encoded protein is CASSPNRGRTSGNTGELFF.

The rearrangement uses TRBV19 and TRBJ1-6; D remains unclear. Trimming removed 6 bases at V and 9 bases at J, with 15 bases between. Germline V gene lookup returns CDR1 LNHDA and CDR2 SQIVND (reference sequence). The CDR3 totals 14 residues. The CDR3 protein is CASRGEGYSSPLHF. The CDR3 nucleotides are TGTGCCAGTAGGGGAGAGGGCTACAGTTCACCCCTCCACTTT.

The rearrangement uses TRBV18 and TRBJ1-5; TRBD1 matches 11 bases. This CDR3 spans 22 amino acids. Germline lookup yields CDR1 KGHSH and CDR2 LQKENI. The V segment lost 3 bases and the J segment 3 bases; nucleotides outside the gene matches: 22. The CDR3 spells CASSPRSLGGTGGIPFNQPQHF. Here the CDR3 DNA reads TGTGCCAGCTCACCGAGGAGTTTAGGCGGGACAGGGGGTATCCCCTTCAATCAGCCCCAGCATTTT.

The chain uses TRBV10-3 and TRBJ2-2, with 12 bases that match TRBD2. The germline CDR1 and CDR2 sequences are ENHRY and SYGVKD. There are 20 residues in the CDR3. V lost 5 bases and J lost 3; bases outside the gene matches: 16. CDR3 coding DNA: TGTGCCATCAGTCCGAGAGCAGGCGCTAGCGGGAGGGTAGACACCGGGGAGCTGTTTTTT. Protein: CAISPRAGASGRVDTGELFF.

This clone came up a few times. The J gene is TRBJ2-7, the V gene TRBV5-4; possibly TRBD1 for D (8 bases). Germline CDR1 and CDR2: SGHNT and YYREEE (reference sequence). With 3 bases removed from V and 7 bases from J, the gap between germline ends came to 11 bases. The CDR3 runs 12 residues. The CDR3 spells CASSYRGGEQYF. The CDR3 DNA is TGTGCCAGCAGCTACAGGGGGGGGGAGCAGTACTTC.

The genes are TRBV2 and TRBJ2-7; 9 positions match TRBD1. V was pared by 2 bases and J by 1 base, with 3 bases of the junction left unmatched. Germline lookup yields CDR1 SNHLY and CDR2 FYNNEI. This CDR3 is 15 amino acids long. CDR3 residues: CASSERQGGSYEQYF. Here the CDR3 DNA reads TGTGCCAGCAGTGAACGACAGGGGGGATCCTACGAGCAGTACTTC. Full variable domain (outside the CDR3, taken from reference TRBV2 and TRBJ2-7): EPEVTQTPSHQVTQMGQEVILRCVPISNHLYFYWYRQILGQKVEFLVSFYNNEISEKSEIFDDQFSVERPDGSNFTLKIRSTKLEDSAMYFCASSERQGGSYEQYFGPGTRLTVT.

This chain joins TRBV11-3 and TRBJ2-3; TRBD2 matches at 11 bases. CDR3 length: 18 residues. V shed 3 bases and J 2 bases; nucleotides not matched to a gene: 10. Germline-derived CDR1 and CDR2 are SGHNT and YENEEA. CDR3 protein: CASSLSRLAGFSTDTQYF. The CDR3 region has the DNA TGTGCCAGCAGCTTGTCTCGACTAGCGGGATTTTCCACAGATACGCAGTATTTT.

The chain employs TRBV11-1 and TRBJ2-1; D call uncertain. From germline, CDR1 is SGHAT and CDR2 FQDESV (reference sequence). Trimming left V 5 bases short and J 4 bases short, with 3 bases between. The CDR3 has 11 amino acids. The CDR3 protein is CASSTYNEQFF. As DNA, the CDR3 is TGTGCCAGCAGCACTTACAATGAGCAGTTCTTC.